Listed here are 3 T cell receptor beta chains from one sample, sequenced in a study of OX40 agonist ivuxolimab in advanced cancers. The protocol was immunoSEQ multiplex PCR, while the TCRdb copy is restricted to in-frame clones and leaves out a portion. The repertoire consists of approximately 50,000 clones, with around four fifths occurring once and the leading ten covering under 5%. This specimen was CD4+ or CD8+ T cells sorted from blood, taken in a trial of the OX40 agonist ivuxolimab. The source of these receptors is an adult with an advanced solid tumor such as melanoma, head and neck, liver or kidney cancer.

The genes are TRBV28 and TRBJ2-3; D gene uncertain. The germline V gene has CDR1 MDHEN and CDR2 SYDVKM. V lost 6 bases and J lost 0, with 13 bases in between. This CDR3 region has 15 residues. Here the CDR3 DNA reads TGTGCCAGCAGACCCGTGGGCCGAAGCACAGATACGCAGTATTTT. This codes for CASRPVGRSTDTQYF.

V gene TRBV7-3 combines with J gene TRBJ1-1, with D perhaps TRBD1 (5 bases). Trimming left V 10 bases short and J 11 bases short, with 23 bases between. Germline V gives CDR1 SGHTA, CDR2 FQGTGA. This CDR3 spans 13 amino acids. CDR3 protein: CATSREPGLRAFF. Written as DNA, the CDR3 is TGTGCCACCTCGCGGGAGCCGGGACTAAGGGCTTTCTTT.

The J gene is TRBJ2-7, the V gene TRBV5-5; 11 bases agree with TRBD2. The CDR3 consists of 16 residues. Germline V gene lookup returns CDR1 SGHKS and CDR2 YYEKEE (reference sequence). V shed 5 bases, J shed 0 bases, and the junction held 7 bases outside the gene matches. CDR3 sequence: CASSFRLAGSSYEQYF. As DNA, the CDR3 is TGTGCCAGCAGTTTCCGACTAGCGGGGTCCTCCTACGAGCAGTACTTC.